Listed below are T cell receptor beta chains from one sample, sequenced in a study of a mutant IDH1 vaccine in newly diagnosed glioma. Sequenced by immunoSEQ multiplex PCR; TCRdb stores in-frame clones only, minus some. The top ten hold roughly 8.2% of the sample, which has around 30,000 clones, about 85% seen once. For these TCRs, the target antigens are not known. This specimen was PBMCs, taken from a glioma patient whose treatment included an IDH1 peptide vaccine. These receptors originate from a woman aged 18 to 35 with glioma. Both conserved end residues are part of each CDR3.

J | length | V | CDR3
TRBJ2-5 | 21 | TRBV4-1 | CASSQVGTAQSSQVDKETQYF
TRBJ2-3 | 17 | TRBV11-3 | CASSLGAGQGNTDTQYF
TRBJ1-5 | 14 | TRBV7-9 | CASSLGYSNQPQHF
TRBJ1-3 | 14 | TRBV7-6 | CASSPQSSGNTIYF
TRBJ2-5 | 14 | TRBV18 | CASSPLDTGETQYF
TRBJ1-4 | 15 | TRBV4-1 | CASSPLGGVNEKLFF
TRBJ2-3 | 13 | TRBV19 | CASSRTGTDTQYF
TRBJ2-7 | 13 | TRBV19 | CASSTDQHYEQYF
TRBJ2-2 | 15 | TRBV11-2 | CASRRDRGSTGELFF
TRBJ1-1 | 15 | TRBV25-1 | CASSEYSAVNTEAFF
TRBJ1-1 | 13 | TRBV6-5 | CASSLGDGQAAFF
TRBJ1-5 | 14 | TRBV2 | CASSGQYSNQPQHF
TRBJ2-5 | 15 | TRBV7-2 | CASSLYNGAQETQYF
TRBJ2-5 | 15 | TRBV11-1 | CASSLAGTGQETQYF
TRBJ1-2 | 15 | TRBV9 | CASSRGVPHEGGYTF
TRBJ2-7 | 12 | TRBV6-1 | CASSEYAYEQYF
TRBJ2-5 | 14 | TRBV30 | CAWSVGGWQETQYF
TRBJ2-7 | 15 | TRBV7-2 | CASSSVPGPAYEQYF
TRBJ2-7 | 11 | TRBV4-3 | CASSQDRRLYF
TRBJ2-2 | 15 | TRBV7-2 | CASSLVGAWAGELFF
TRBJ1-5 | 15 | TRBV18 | CASSRGQTSNQPQHF
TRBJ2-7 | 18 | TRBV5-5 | CASSLSISAGRSSYEQYF
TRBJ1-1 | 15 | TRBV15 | CATSRDGQDNTEAFF
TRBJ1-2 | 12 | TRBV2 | CASSFDGYGYTF
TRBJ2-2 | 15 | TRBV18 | CASSPVALGTGELFF